The clone carrying this TCR beta chain was recorded many times. What it binds is not known. This sample stems from a study of spatial heterogeneity in lung cancer. Time point meaning: sample taken at primary tumor resection. Whole RNA, which was extracted from tumor, nontumor lung tissue or frozen PBMC, was sequenced without any cell sorting. MiXCR, applied by TCRdb to the 5' RACE reads, yields one record per CDR3 protein. Of under 15,000 distinct CDR3 sequences in the sample, about 5.6% were seen once. V was shortened by 4 bases and J by 8 bases, with 24 bases between the two germline ends. The CDR3 runs to 17 residues. Germline V gene sequence: CDR1 SGHKS, CDR2 YYEKEE (reference sequence). Study conclusions and caveats: Tumoral mutation counts were tracked by counts of expanded intratumoral alpha and beta TCRs.

The sequence was collected from a female donor with early-stage non-small cell lung cancer. The genes are TRBV5-5 and TRBJ2-2; the D gene is possibly TRBD1 (5 bases). Sequenced material: lung tumor tissue, taken at surgery. The CDR3 region has the DNA TGTGCCAGCAGCAGACTTCGAGACAGCCCGCCGACTGGGGAGCTGTTTTTT. This gives the protein CASSRLRDSPPTGELFF.